The next 14 T cell receptor beta chains were all read from a single sample in a study of T cell responses to AZD1222 COVID-19 vaccine (dated by TCRdb to about 2021). The protocol used for the library was the immunoSEQ multiplex PCR assay. In TCRdb, the immuneACCESS table is reduced to in-frame sequences with V and J assigned. These tables do not hold every clone; where another copy was compared, an unresolved V gene accounts for under half, and the others remain unexplained. This sample holds 54,000 or so clones; 80% were observed only once. Approximately 5.2% of the sample belongs to the ten largest clones. According to the study, the label for this sample's time point signals: about 28 days (+/-7) after the second vaccine dose. The source material was peripheral blood, sampled 28 days after the second AZD1222 dose. The receptors originated from an adult who received the AZD1222 COVID-19 vaccine.

The V call is TRBV4-1, the J call TRBJ1-2, with a possible D match to TRBD1 (6 bases). Trimming pared 0 bases from V and 2 bases from J, leaving 10 bases between. Germline values: CDR1 MGHRA, CDR2 YSYEKL. The CDR3 is 15 residues long. This CDR3 reads CASSQDAGENYGYTF. The CDR3 bases are TGCGCCAGCAGCCAAGATGCAGGGGAAAACTATGGCTACACCTTC.

V is TRBV5-1 and J is TRBJ1-1; 9 nucleotides match TRBD1. The CDR3 length is 13 residues. Germline V gene sequence: CDR1 SGHRS, CDR2 YFSETQ. Unmatched junction bases numbered 2, after V lost 5 bases and J lost 3 bases. The CDR3 region is CASRQGADTEAFF. The CDR3 DNA follows: TGCGCCAGCAGACAGGGGGCGGACACTGAAGCTTTCTTT.

The chain has TRBV6-2 or TRBV6-3 and TRBJ2-7, with a possible D match to TRBD2 (6 bases). Trimming pared 5 bases from V and 6 bases from J, leaving 11 bases between. The CDR3 has 12 amino acids. CDR1 is MNHEY and CDR2 is SVGEGT in the germline V gene. CDR3 in amino acids: CASSRLGGEQYV. Here the CDR3 DNA reads TGTGCCAGCAGTCGACTGGGGGGCGAGCAGTACGTC.

This clone was seen once. The rearrangement links TRBV28 to TRBJ1-5; D may be TRBD1 (6 bases). The CDR3 sequence is 16 residues long. CDR1 and CDR2 (germline): MDHEN, SYDVKM. V gave up 2 bases and J gave up 6 bases, with 17 bases separating them. CDR3 sequence: CASSLIGAGAGQPQHF. The CDR3 DNA reads TGTGCCAGCAGTTTAATTGGGGCAGGGGCGGGTCAGCCCCAGCATTTT.

The rearrangement uses TRBV28 and TRBJ1-5; tentative D call: TRBD1 (5 bases). The CDR3 has 15 amino acids. Germline CDR1 and CDR2: MDHEN and SYDVKM. V gave up 5 bases and J gave up 6 bases, with 17 bases separating them. CDR3 sequence (DNA): TGTGCCAGCAGTCTGATTGGGACCTGGGGTCAGCCCCAGCATTTT. Protein sequence: CASSLIGTWGQPQHF.

J is TRBJ2-7 and V is TRBV7-6; D might be TRBD1 (5 bases). The CDR3 loop spans 13 amino acids. The germline V gene encodes CDR1 SGHVS and CDR2 FNYEAQ. The V end lost 1 base, the J end lost 6 bases, and 10 bases lay between the germline ends. The DNA of the CDR3 is TGTGCCAGCAGCTTAGGGACCCAGGGCGAGCAGTACGTC. Protein: CASSLGTQGEQYV.

The chain is built from TRBV7-3 and TRBJ2-1; 13 positions match TRBD2. The germline V gene has CDR1 SGHTA and CDR2 FQGTGA. V dropped 0 bases and J dropped 10; count of bases not matched to a gene: 12. This CDR3 region has 18 residues. The CDR3 region is CASSLTGITSGRAGEQFF. In DNA form, the CDR3 reads TGTGCCAGCAGCTTAACGGGGATTACTAGCGGGAGGGCAGGGGAGCAGTTCTTC.

The rearrangement joins TRBV5-4 to TRBJ2-1; 14 positions agree with TRBD2. Unmatched junction bases numbered 3, after V lost 4 bases and J lost 6 bases. Per the germline V gene, CDR1 is SGHNT and CDR2 is YYREEE (reference sequence). This CDR3 spans 15 amino acids. The CDR3 spells CASSGLAGGSNEQFF. The CDR3 region has the DNA TGTGCCAGCAGCGGACTAGCGGGGGGTAGCAATGAGCAGTTCTTC.

V is TRBV5-6 and J is TRBJ1-2, with a possible D match to TRBD1 (5 bases). The V end was cut by 6 bases, the J end by 4 bases, with 16 bases between. This CDR3 is 14 amino acids long. CDR1 SGHDT and CDR2 YYEEEE come from the germline V gene. CDR3 coding DNA: TGTGCCAGCAATGTCGTGGGACTGATCTATGGCTACACCTTC. This gives the protein CASNVVGLIYGYTF. Full variable domain (remainder filled in from reference TRBV5-6 and TRBJ1-2): DAGVTQSPTHLIKTRGQQVTLRCSPKSGHDTVSWYQQALGQGPQFIFQYYEEEERQRGNFPDRFSGHQFPNYSSELNVNALLLGDSALYLCASNVVGLIYGYTFGSGTRLTVV.

The chain carries TRBV6-5 and TRBJ1-6; D might be TRBD1 (5 bases). Trimming took off 6 bases at V and 5 bases at J, with 8 bases between the two ends. CDR1 MNHEY and CDR2 SVGAGI come from the germline V gene. The CDR3 length is 13 residues. This CDR3 is CASRGHDNSPLHF. In nucleotides, the CDR3 is TGTGCCAGCAGGGGGCACGATAATTCACCCCTCCACTTT.

The V call is TRBV4-1, the J call TRBJ2-1; 9 bases line up with TRBD2. Germline CDR1 reads MGHRA; CDR2 reads YSYEKL. The length of the CDR3 is 16 residues. V lost 7 bases to trimming and J lost 7 bases; unmatched junction nucleotides: 14. The CDR3 DNA reads as TGCGCCAGCACCCTAGAGGGAAGCGGGAGGACGAATGAGCAGTTCTTC. It codes for CASTLEGSGRTNEQFF.

V gene TRBV19 combines with J gene TRBJ1-5, with D perhaps TRBD1 (5 bases). The V and J ends lost 5 bases and 1 base respectively, with 15 bases between them. The CDR3 totals 16 residues. CDR1 LNHDA and CDR2 SQIVND come from the germline V gene (reference sequence). The CDR3 sequence: CASSLRGSLSNQPQHF. The CDR3 DNA is TGTGCCAGTAGTCTACGGGGGAGCCTCAGCAATCAGCCCCAGCATTTT.

The J gene is TRBJ2-7, the V gene TRBV3-1 (or the pseudogene TRBV3-2); 7 bases fit TRBD1. CDR3 length equals 14 residues. The V and J ends lost 4 bases and 1 base, in that order; junction bases with no gene match: 4. CDR1 is LGHDT and CDR2 is YNNKEL in the germline V gene (reference sequence). The CDR3 here is CASSRTGASYEQYF. Here the CDR3 DNA reads TGTGCCAGCAGCCGGACAGGCGCTTCCTACGAGCAGTACTTC.

The rearrangement links TRBV6-1 to TRBJ1-1, with unresolved D. The germline V gene encodes CDR1 MNHNS and CDR2 SASEGT. V shed 3 bases and J shed 10 bases, with 18 bases lying between them. This CDR3 contains 14 residues. The CDR3 here is CASSDRYMAALAFF. Written as DNA, the CDR3 is TGTGCCAGCAGTGATCGCTACATGGCGGCGTTAGCTTTCTTT.